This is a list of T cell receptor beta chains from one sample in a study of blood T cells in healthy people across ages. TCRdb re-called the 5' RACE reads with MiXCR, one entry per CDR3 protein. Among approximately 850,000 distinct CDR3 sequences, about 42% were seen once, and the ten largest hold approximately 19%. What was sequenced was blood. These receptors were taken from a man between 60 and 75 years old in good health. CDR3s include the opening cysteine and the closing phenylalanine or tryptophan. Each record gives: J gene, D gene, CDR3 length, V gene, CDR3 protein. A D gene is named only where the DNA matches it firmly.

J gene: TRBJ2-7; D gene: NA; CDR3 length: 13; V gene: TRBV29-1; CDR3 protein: CSVEAGLPYEQYF
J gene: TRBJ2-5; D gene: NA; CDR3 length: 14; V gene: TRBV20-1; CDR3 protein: CSASMVRGEETQYF
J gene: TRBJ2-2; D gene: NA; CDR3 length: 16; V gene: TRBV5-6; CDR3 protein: CASSLRGDINTGELFF
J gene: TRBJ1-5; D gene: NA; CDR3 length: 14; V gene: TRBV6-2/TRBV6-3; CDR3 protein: CASSPQGGLKPQHF
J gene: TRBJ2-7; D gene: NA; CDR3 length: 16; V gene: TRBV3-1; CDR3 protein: CASSHPGLASSYEQYF
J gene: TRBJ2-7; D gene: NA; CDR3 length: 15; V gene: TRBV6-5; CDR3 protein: CASSPGQRRSYEQYF
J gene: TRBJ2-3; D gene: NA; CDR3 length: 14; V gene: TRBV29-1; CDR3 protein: CRASGAASTDTQYF
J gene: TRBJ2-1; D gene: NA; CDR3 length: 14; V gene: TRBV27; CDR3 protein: CASTARDPYNEQFF
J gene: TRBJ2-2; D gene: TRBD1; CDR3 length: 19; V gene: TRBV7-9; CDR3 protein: CASSGAGTVYQINTGELFF
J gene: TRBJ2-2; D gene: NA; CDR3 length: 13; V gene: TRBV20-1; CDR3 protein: CSARERNGGELFF
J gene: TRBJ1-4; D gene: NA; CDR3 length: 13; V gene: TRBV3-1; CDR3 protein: CASSPGRPEKLFF
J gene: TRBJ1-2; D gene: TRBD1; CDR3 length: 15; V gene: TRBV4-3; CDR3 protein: CASSQGAGGAYGYTF
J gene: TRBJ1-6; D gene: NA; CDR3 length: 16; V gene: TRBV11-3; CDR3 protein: CASSSRRAASGSPLHF
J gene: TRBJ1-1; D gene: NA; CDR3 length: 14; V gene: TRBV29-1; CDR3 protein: CSAQPQGQNTEAFF
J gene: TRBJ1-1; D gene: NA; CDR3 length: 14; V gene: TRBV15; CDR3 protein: CATSREVARSEAFF
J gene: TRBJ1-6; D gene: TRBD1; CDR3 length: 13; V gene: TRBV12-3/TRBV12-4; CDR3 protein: CASVGTGYSPLHF
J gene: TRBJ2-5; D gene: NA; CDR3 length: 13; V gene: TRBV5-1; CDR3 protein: CASSSPIPETQYF
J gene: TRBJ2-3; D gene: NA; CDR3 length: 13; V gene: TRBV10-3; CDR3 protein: CAIRVAEGDTQYF
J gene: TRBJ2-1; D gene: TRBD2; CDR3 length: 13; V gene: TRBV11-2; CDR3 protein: CASSLVGEGEQFF
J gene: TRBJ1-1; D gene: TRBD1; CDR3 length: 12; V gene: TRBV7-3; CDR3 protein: CASSSRTGEAFF
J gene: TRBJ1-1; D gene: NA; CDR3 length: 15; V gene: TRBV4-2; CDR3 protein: CASSQDTGQNTEAFF
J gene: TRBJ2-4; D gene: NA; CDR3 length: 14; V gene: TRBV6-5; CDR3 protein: CASFGGVAKNIQYF
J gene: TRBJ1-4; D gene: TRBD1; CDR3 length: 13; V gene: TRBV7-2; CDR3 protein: CASSLQGSEKLFF
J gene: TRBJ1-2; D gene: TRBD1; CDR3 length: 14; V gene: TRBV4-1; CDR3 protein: CASSQGQGSNGYTF
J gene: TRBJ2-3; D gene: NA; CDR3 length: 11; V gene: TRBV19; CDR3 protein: CASSVADTQYF
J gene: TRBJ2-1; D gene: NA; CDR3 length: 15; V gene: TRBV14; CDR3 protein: CASSQVGNLRDEQFF
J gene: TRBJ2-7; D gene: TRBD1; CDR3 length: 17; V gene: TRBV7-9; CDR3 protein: CASSLIWATGSSYEQYF
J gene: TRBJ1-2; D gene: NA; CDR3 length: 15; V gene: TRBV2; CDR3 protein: CASSDWTNANYGYTF
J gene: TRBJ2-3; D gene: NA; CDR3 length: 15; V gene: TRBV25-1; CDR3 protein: CASSAQHRATDTQYF
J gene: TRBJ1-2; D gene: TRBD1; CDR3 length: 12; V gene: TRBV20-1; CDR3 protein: CSAGQGRYGYTF
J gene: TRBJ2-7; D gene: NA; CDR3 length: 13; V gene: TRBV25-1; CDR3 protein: CASSGQGFYEQYF
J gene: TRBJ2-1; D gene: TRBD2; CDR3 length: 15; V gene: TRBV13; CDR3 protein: CASSSSGTSHNEQFF
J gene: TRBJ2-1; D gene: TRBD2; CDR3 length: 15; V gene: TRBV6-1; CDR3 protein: CASSLSGGATNEQFF
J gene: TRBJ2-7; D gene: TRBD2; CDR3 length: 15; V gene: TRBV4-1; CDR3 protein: CTSSQKRGGAYEQYF
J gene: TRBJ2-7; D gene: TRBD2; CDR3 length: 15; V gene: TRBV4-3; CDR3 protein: CASSQIAGDSYEQYF
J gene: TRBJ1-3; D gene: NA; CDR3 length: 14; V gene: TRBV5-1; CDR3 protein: CASSYDSRGNTIYF
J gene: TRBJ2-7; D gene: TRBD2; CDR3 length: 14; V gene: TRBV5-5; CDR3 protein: CASNFASGAYEQYF
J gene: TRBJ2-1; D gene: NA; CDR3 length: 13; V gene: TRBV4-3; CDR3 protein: CASSQQGWNEQFF
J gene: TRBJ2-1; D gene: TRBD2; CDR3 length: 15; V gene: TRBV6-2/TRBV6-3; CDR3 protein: CASSTPSGGAEVQFF
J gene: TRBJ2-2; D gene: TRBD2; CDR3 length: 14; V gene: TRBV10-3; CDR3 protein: CAISRGGDTGELFF
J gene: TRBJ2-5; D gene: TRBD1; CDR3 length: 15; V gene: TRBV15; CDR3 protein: CATSRDGTGQETQYF
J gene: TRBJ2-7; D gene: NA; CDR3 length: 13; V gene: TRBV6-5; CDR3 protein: CASSYSASYEQYF
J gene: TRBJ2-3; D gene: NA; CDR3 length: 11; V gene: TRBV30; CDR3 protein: CAWSRGTPQYF
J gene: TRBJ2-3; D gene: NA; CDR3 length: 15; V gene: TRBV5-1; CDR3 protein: CASSLDGINTDTQYF
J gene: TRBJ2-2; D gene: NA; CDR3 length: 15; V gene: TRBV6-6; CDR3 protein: CASSQTGTNTGELFF
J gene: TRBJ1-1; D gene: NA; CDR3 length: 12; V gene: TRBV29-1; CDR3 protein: CSVSGVRAEAFF
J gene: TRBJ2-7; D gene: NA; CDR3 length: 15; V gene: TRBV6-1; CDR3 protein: CASSDPGSYRGEQYF
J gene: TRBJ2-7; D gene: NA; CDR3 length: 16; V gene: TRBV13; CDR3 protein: CASSAPPQGPPREQYF
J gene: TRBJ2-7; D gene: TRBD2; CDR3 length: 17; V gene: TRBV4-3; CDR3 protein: CASSQDLGLAGIYEQYF
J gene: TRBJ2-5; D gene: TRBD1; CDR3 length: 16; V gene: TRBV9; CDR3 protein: CASSPSPGQGRETQYF
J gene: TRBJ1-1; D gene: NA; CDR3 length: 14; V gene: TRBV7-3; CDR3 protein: CASSLGDPGTEAFF
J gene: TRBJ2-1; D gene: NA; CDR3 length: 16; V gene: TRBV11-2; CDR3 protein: CASSLKYKGYYNEQFF
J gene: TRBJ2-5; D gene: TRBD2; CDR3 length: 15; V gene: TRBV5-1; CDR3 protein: CASSLVLAGRETQYF
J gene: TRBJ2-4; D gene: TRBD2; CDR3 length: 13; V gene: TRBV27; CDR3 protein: CASGTSGDSISYF
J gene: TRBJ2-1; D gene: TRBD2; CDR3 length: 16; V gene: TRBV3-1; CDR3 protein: CASSQPQRGGVDEQFF
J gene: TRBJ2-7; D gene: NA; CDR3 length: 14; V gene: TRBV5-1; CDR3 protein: CASSWTTDGHEQYF
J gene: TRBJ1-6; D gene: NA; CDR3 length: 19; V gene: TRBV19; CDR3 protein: CASSIDLSPGGSYNSPLHF
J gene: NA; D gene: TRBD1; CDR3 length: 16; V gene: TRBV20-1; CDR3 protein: CSARAGFRDRGYEQYF
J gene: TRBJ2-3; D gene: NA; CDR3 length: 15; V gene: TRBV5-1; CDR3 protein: CASSSADPVADTQYF
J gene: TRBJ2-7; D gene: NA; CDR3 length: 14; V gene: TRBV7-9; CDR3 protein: CASSLLGGMDEQYF